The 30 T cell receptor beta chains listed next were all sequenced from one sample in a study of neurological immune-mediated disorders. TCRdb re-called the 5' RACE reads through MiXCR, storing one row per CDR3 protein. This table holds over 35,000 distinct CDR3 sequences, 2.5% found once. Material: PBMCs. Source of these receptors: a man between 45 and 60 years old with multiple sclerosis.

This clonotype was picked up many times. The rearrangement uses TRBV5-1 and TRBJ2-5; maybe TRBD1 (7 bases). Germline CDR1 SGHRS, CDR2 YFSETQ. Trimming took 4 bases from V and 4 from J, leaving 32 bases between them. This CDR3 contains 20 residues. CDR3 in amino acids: CASSRRGRSGGGGSPETQYF. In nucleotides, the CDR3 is TGCGCCAGCAGCCGACGGGGGAGGTCAGGGGGTGGCGGGTCGCCAGAGACCCAGTACTTC.

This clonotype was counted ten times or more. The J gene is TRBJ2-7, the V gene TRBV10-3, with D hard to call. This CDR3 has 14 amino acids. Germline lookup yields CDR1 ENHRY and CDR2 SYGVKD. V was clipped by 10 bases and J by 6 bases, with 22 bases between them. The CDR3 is CATNPGAEESEQYF. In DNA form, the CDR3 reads TGTGCCACCAACCCCGGAGCTGAGGAATCCGAGCAGTACTTC.

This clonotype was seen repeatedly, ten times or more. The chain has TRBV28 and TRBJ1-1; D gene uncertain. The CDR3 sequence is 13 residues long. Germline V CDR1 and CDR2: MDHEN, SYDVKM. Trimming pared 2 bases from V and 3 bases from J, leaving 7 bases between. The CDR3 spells CASSLMVDTEAFF. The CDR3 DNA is TGTGCCAGCAGTTTAATGGTGGACACTGAAGCTTTCTTT. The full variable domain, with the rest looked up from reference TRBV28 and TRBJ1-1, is DVKVTQSSRYLVKRTGEKVFLECVQDMDHENMFWYRQDPGLGLRLIYFSYDVKMKEKGDIPEGYSVSREKKERFSLILESASTNQTSMYLCASSLMVDTEAFFGQGTRLTVV.

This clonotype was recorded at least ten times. The CDR3 protein is CASSLDTEAFF. CDR3 DNA sequence: TGCGCCAGCAGCTTGGACACTGAAGCTTTCTTT. This chain links TRBV5-1 with TRBJ1-1; D uncertain. The V end was cut by 0 bases, the J end by 3 bases, with 0 bases between. The CDR3 has 11 residues. CDR1 SGHRS and CDR2 YFSETQ come from the germline V gene.

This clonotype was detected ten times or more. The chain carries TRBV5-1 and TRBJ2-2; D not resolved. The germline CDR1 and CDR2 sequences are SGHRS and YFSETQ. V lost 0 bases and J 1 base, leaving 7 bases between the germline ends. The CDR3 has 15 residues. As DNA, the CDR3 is TGCGCCAGCAGCTTGGAGCCCAGGAACACCGGGGAGCTGTTTTTT. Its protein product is CASSLEPRNTGELFF.

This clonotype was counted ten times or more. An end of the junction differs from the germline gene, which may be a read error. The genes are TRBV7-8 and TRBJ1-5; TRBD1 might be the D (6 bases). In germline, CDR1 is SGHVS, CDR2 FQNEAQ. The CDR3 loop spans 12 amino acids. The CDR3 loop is CASSLGGAAQNF. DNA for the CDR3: TGTGCCAGCAGCTTGGGGGGGGCGGCCCAGAATTTT.

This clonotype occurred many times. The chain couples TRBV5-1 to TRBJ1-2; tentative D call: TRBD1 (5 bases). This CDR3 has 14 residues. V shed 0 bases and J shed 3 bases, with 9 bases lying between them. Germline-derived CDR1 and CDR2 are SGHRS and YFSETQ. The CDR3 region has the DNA TGCGCCAGCAGCTTGGGGGACCTCGACTATGGCTACACCTTC. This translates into CASSLGDLDYGYTF.

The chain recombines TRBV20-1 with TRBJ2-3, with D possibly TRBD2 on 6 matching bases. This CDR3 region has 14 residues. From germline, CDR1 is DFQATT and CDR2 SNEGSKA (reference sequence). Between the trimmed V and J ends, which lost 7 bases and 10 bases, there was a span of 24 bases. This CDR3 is CSVEGQRQGGAQYF. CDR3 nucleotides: TGCAGTGTTGAGGGCCAGCGCCAAGGAGGGGCGCAGTATTTT.

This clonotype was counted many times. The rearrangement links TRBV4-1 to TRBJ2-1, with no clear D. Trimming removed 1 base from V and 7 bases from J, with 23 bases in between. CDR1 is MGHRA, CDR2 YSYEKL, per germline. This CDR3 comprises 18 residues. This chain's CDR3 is CASSQARVGSLDGNEQFF. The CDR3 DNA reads TGCGCCAGCAGCCAAGCCCGGGTCGGCTCTCTAGATGGTAATGAGCAGTTCTTC.

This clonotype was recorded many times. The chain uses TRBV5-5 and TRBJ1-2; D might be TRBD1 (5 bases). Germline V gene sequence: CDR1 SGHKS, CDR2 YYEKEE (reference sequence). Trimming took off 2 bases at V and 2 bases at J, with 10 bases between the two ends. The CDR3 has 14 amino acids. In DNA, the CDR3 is TGTGCCAGCAGCTTCGGCAGGGAGAACTATGGCTACACCTTC. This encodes CASSFGRENYGYTF.

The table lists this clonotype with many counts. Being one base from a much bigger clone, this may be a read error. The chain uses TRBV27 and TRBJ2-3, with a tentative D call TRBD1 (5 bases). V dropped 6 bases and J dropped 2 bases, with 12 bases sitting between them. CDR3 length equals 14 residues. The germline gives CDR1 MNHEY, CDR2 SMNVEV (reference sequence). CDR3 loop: CASRVAGITDTQYF. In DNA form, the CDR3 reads TGTGCCAGCAGGGTCGCAGGGATCACAGATACGCAGTATTTT.

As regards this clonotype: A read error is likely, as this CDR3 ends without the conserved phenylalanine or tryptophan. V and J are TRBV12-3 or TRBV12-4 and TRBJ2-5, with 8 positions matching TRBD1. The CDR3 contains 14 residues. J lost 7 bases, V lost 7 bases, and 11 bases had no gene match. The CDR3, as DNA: TGTGCCAGCAACCGACAGGGGAATAGTGGGACCCAGTACAAC. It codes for CASNRQGNSGTQYN.

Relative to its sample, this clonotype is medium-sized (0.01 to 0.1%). Written as DNA, the CDR3 is TGCAGCGTTGAAGATAGTCCGGGCAGGGATACGCAGTATTTT. This codes for CSVEDSPGRDTQYF. V gene TRBV29-1 combines with J gene TRBJ2-3; D is unclear. There are 14 residues in the CDR3. In germline, CDR1 is SQVTM, CDR2 ANQGSEA. Between the trimmed V and J ends, which lost 0 bases and 6 bases, there was a span of 13 bases.

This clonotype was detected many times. Here the CDR3 reads CASSFGGQVGELFF. The CDR3 nucleotides read TGTGCCAGCAGTTTTGGGGGGCAGGTCGGGGAGCTGTTTTTT. V gene TRBV12-3 or TRBV12-4 combines with J gene TRBJ2-2, with D perhaps being TRBD1 or TRBD2 (6 bases each). The CDR3 spans 14 residues. Trimming left V 3 bases short and J 7 bases short, with 12 bases between.

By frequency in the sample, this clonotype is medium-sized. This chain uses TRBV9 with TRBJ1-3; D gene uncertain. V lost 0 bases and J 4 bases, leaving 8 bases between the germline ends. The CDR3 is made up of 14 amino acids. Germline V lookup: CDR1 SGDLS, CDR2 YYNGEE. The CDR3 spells CASSVVGSGNTIYF. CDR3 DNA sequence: TGTGCCAGCAGCGTAGTGGGATCGGGAAACACCATATATTTT.

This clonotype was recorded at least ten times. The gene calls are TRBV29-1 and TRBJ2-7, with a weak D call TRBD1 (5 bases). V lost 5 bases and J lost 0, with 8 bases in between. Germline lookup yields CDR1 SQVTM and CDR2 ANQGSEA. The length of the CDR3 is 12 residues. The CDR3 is CSVQGSSYEQYF. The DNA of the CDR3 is TGCAGCGTTCAGGGCAGCTCCTACGAGCAGTACTTC.

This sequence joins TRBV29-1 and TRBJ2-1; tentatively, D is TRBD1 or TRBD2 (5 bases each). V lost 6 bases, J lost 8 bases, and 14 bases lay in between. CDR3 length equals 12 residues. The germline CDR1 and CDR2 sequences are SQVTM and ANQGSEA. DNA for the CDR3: TGCAGCGTCACCGGGGACGGCGATGAGCAGTTCTTC. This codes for CSVTGDGDEQFF.

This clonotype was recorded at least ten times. For the CDR3, the DNA is TGTGCCAGCAGTTTTCAGCGGGGGACCACCGGGGAGCTGTTTTTT. It specifies CASSFQRGTTGELFF. The chain links TRBV12-3 or TRBV12-4 to TRBJ2-2, with TRBD2 matching over 8 bases. There are 15 residues in the CDR3. With V trimmed by 3 bases and J by 4 bases, 4 bases remained unmatched.

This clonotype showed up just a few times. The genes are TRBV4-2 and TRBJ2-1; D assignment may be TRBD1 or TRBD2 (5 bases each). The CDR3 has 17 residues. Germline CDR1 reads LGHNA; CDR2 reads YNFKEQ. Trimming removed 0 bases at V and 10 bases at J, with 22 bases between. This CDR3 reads CASSQDHTGPPTGEQFF. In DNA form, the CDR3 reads TGTGCCAGCAGCCAAGATCATACGGGGCCGCCAACCGGGGAGCAGTTCTTC.

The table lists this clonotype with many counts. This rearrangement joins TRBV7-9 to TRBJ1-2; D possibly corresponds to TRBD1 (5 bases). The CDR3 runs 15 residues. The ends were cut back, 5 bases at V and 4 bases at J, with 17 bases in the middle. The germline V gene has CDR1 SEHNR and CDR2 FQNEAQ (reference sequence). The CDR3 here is CASSRPEGTFYGYTF. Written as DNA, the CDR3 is TGTGCCAGCAGCCGCCCGGAGGGGACTTTCTATGGCTACACCTTC.

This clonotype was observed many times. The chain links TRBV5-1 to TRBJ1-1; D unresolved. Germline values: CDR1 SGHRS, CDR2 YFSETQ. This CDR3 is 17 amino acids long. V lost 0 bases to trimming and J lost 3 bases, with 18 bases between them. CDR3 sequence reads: CASSLGRQAIRDTEAFF. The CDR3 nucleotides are TGCGCCAGCAGCTTGGGAAGGCAGGCGATTCGCGACACTGAAGCTTTCTTT.

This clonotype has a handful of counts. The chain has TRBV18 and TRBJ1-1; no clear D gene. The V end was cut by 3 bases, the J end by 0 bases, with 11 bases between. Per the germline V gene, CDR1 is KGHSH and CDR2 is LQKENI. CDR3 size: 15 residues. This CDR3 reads CASSPEGGMNTEAFF. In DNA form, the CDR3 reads TGTGCCAGCTCACCCGAGGGAGGGATGAACACTGAAGCTTTCTTT.

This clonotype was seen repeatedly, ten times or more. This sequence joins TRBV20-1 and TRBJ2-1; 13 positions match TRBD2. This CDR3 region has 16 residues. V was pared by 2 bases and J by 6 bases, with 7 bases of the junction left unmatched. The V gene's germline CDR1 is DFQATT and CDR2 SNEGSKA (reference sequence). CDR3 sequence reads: CSARPGTSGELNEQFF. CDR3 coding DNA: TGCAGTGCTAGACCGGGGACTAGCGGGGAACTCAATGAGCAGTTCTTC.

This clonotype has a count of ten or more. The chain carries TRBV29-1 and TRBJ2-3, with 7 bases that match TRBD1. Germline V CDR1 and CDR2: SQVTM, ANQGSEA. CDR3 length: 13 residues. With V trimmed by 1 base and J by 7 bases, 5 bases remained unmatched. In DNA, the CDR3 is TGCAGCGTTGAAGGACAGGGAGAAAATACGCAGTATTTT. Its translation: CSVEGQGENTQYF.

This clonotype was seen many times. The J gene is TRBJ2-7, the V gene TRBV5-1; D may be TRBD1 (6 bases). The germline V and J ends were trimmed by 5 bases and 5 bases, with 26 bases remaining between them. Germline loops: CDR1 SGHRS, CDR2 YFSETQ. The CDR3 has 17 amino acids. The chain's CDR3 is CASSPTGGTGPSDEQYF. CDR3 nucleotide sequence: TGCGCCAGCAGTCCCACCGGCGGAACAGGGCCCTCGGACGAGCAGTACTTC.

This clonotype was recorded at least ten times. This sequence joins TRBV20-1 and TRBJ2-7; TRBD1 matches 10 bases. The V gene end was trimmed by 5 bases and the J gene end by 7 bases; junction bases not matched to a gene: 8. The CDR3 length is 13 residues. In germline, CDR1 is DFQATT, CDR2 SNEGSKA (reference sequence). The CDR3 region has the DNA TGCAGTGCTGTGACAGGGGGCTTTGGGGAGCAGTACTTC. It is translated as CSAVTGGFGEQYF.

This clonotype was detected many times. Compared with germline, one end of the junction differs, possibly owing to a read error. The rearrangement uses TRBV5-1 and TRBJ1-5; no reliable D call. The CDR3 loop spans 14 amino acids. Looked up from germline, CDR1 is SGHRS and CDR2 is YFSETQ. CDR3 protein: CASSLGGANQPQNF. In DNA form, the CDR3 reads TGCGCCAGCAGCTTGGGTGGAGCTAATCAGCCCCAGAATTTT.

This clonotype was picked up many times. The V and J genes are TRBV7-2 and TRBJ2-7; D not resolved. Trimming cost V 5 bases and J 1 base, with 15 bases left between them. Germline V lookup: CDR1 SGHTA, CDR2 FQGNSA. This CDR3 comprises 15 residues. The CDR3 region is CASSPGPGISYEQYF. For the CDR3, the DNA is TGTGCCAGCAGCCCCGGCCCGGGTATATCCTACGAGCAGTACTTC.

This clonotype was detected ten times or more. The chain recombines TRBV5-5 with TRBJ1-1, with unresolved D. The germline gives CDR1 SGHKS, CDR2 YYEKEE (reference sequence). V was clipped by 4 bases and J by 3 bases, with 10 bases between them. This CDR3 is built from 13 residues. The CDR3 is CASSPHGDTEAFF. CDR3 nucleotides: TGTGCCAGCAGCCCCCACGGGGACACTGAAGCTTTCTTT.

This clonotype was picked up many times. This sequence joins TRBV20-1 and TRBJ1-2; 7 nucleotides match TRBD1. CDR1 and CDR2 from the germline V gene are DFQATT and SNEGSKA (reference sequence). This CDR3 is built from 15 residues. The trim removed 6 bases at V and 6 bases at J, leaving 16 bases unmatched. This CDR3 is CSALGGGALRDGYTF. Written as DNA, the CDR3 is TGCAGTGCCCTGGGAGGGGGCGCTTTACGTGATGGCTACACCTTC.